This is a list of T cell receptor beta chains from one sample in a study of identical twins. TCRdb re-derived calls from the 5' RACE reads in MiXCR, one entry per CDR3 protein. The sample yields 450,000 to 650,000 distinct CDR3 sequences, nearly 10% seen once. The same data also contributed to another study, on yellow fever vaccine responses in identical twins.

Material: PBMCs. Receptor source: a woman aged 18-30 years in good health. The CDR3 runs from the conserved cysteine through the conserved F or W. A D gene is named only where the DNA matches it firmly. A clone size is listed for some rows: how often the clone was seen (once, few, many), or a class if it is expanded.

clone size	V gene	J gene	D gene	CDR3 DNA	CDR3 protein
NA	TRBV20-1	TRBJ1-1	NA	TGCAGTGCTAGACCAGGGATTTTCACTGAAGCTTTCTTT	CSARPGIFTEAFF
many	TRBV6-2/TRBV6-3	TRBJ1-2	TRBD1	TGTGCCAGCAAGACAGGGGCCTATGGCTACACCTTC	CASKTGAYGYTF
once	TRBV20-1	TRBJ2-7	TRBD1	TGCAGTGCTAGAGATCCGGGACAGTCCTACGAGCAGTACTTC	CSARDPGQSYEQYF
many	TRBV20-1	TRBJ2-7	TRBD1	TGCAGTGCTCCCAAGACAGGGGCAAGCTCCTACGAGCAGTACTTC	CSAPKTGASSYEQYF
many	TRBV2	TRBJ2-7	NA	TGTGCCAGCAGTGCCCCGGGAGAGCAGTACTTC	CASSAPGEQYF
many	TRBV20-1	TRBJ1-4	NA	TGCAGTGCTACCCCTATAGGAGATAATGAAAAACTGTTTTTT	CSATPIGDNEKLFF
few	TRBV6-5	TRBJ2-3	TRBD2	TGTGCCAGCAGTTACGCGGCGGGAGGGACAGATACGCAGTATTTT	CASSYAAGGTDTQYF
NA	TRBV6-2/TRBV6-3	TRBJ1-1	NA	TGTGCCAGCAGTTACTTCAGGGCACAGAACACTGAAGCTTTCTTT	CASSYFRAQNTEAFF
NA	TRBV4-2	TRBJ2-7	NA	TGTGCCAGCAGCCGAACGCTCGGGGACTACGAGCAGTACTTC	CASSRTLGDYEQYF
NA	TRBV4-1	TRBJ2-1	NA	TGCGCCAGCAGCCAACAGGATTTTCTTTTGGATGAGCAGTTCTTC	CASSQQDFLLDEQFF
NA	TRBV7-9	TRBJ2-1	NA	TGTGCCAGCAGCTCCCAACGGGGACACAATGAGCAGTTCTTC	CASSSQRGHNEQFF
few	TRBV3-1	TRBJ1-1	NA	TGTGCCAGCAGCCAAGACGGGGAGGGTTTGAGCACTGAAGCTTTCTTT	CASSQDGEGLSTEAFF
many	TRBV5-1	TRBJ2-7	TRBD2	TGCGCCAGCAGCGGGGGGGCCTACGAGCAGTACTTC	CASSGGAYEQYF
NA	TRBV10-3	TRBJ2-7	TRBD1	TGTGCCATCAGTCTTCAGGACAGGGGCGAGCAGTACTTC	CAISLQDRGEQYF
few	TRBV12-3/TRBV12-4	TRBJ2-3	NA	TGTGCCAGCACCCGAACATGGGTAGATACGCAGTATTTT	CASTRTWVDTQYF
many	TRBV5-1	TRBJ2-5	TRBD1	TGTGCCAGCAGCTTCGGGACAGGGGAAGAGACCCAGTACTTC	CASSFGTGEETQYF
few	TRBV6-1	TRBJ2-3	NA	TGTGCCAGCAGTCGGCTGGGGTTTGGCGCAGATACGCAGTATTTT	CASSRLGFGADTQYF
NA	TRBV11-2	TRBJ2-7	TRBD1	TGTGCCAGCAGTTACCCCCCGGGACAGCCTTCCTACGAGCAGTACTTC	CASSYPPGQPSYEQYF
many	TRBV24-1	TRBJ2-1	NA	TGTGCCACCAGTCGTTTTGGGTCAGGGTTGTACAATGAGCAGTTCTTC	CATSRFGSGLYNEQFF
few	TRBV9	TRBJ2-7	TRBD1	TGTGCCAGCAGCGCCGGACAGGGTTTCGACGAGCAGTACTTC	CASSAGQGFDEQYF
NA	TRBV29-1	TRBJ1-1	NA	TGCAGCGTTAGAAGGGGTTCCGGCAACACTGAAGCTTTCTTT	CSVRRGSGNTEAFF
few	TRBV4-3	TRBJ2-7	NA	TGCGCCAGCAGCCAAGATTCAGGGAGTTGGGACGAGCAGTACTTC	CASSQDSGSWDEQYF
many	TRBV7-9	TRBJ2-7	TRBD2	TGTGCCAGCCGCGGTAGCGGGAGGACGGTCGAGCAGTACTTC	CASRGSGRTVEQYF
NA	TRBV5-1	TRBJ2-3	NA	TGCGCCAGCCATGAGGGGGATAGCACAGATACGCAGTATTTT	CASHEGDSTDTQYF
few	TRBV4-3	TRBJ2-2	TRBD2	TGCGCCAGCAGCCAGTCTGCGGGACTAATCGGGGAGCTGTTTTTT	CASSQSAGLIGELFF
many	TRBV7-9	TRBJ2-7	NA	TGTGCCAGCAGTCTCTCCCCCTACGAGCAGTACTTC	CASSLSPYEQYF
many	TRBV7-8	TRBJ1-2	NA	TGTGCCAGCAGCATCGGAGGAGCTAACTATGGCTACACCTTC	CASSIGGANYGYTF
NA	TRBV4-1	TRBJ2-2	NA	TGCGCCAGCAGCCAAGATCCCCCGCACGAAATTACCCCCAGCGGGGAGCTGTTTTTT	CASSQDPPHEITPSGELFF
NA	TRBV7-3	TRBJ2-3	NA	TGTGCCAGCAGCTTAAACAGGGGCACAGATACGCAGTATTTT	CASSLNRGTDTQYF